The present T cell receptor beta chain was sequenced within a study of blood T cells in healthy people across ages (dated by TCRdb to the mid-2010s). Describing the broader study: Template switching captured roughly one uniquely barcoded TCR beta cDNA molecule per two T cells in model experiments. To track age-related changes in TCR beta repertoire diversity, the study relied on deep sequencing normalized with unique cDNA molecular identifiers. The donors were split into four age groups: young (average 16 years), middle-aged (39), aged (more than 60) and long-lived (more than 80). Donors of different ages were randomly distributed across sequencing lanes to avoid experimental bias. For two donors (one aged 18 to 30 and one aged 80 or older), the study analyzed two additional independent replicas of 1 million unique cDNA reads from the same blood draw.

Study-wide conclusions, independent of this receptor: Estimates of total diversity based on one million sequenced T cells were considered lower bounds and underestimates. Because donor CMV infection status was unknown, age-related changes in expanded clonotypes were potentially confounded. As age increased, observed TCR beta diversity per million T cells dropped in a roughly linear way, and a significant reduction was already evident by age 40. Because profiling used bulk unsorted PBMCs, naive and antigen-experienced compartments could not be compared conclusively. Observed TCR beta diversity correlated strongly with the percentage of naive T cells measured by flow cytometry. Compared with the aged group, the long-lived group had more naive CD4+ T cells, fewer expanded clones and increased TCR diversity, suggesting age selection.

The roughly 39 donors, aged roughly 6 to 95 years, were systemically healthy Caucasian individuals from Russia. Each donor gave around 9 milliliters of peripheral blood, collected into EDTA-treated Vacutainer tubes. Ficoll-Paque density-gradient centrifugation was used to isolate PBMCs, with at least 7 million per sample. Trizol reagent was used to extract total RNA from PBMCs, with at least 5.5 micrograms per sample. The percentages of naive CD45RAhigh/CD27high T cells were determined by flow cytometry on a PBMC aliquot from every donor. The CDR3 starts with the cysteine, ends with the phenylalanine, and has 15 residues. Only the CDR3 portion is preserved as DNA: 45 bases, with reading frame beginning at the first base. The trim is 4 bases for V and 0 bases for J, with a gap of 7 bases between the germline ends. The library was built by means of 5' RACE. A second PCR of roughly 7 to 11 cycles was performed with a sample-barcoded 5' primer and a J-beta primer mix. Each TCR beta cDNA molecule received a unique molecular identifier from a template-switch 5' adaptor carrying 12 random nucleotides. At least 3 million CDR3-containing paired-end reads were obtained from each sample. First-strand cDNA synthesis was performed from all RNA using the Mint cDNA synthesis kit, with priming by a TRBC-specific oligonucleotide. All cDNA was treated with uracil-DNA glycosylase and then went through a first 18-cycle PCR with the universal primers M1SS and BC2_uni_R. Under the source paper's analysis protocol: Normalization of each sample was performed by random selection of 1 million high-quality reads, each carrying a distinct molecular identifier. Instead of being binned into consensus sequences, reads that shared molecular identifiers were thrown out. CDR3 identification, clonotype clustering and error correction used MiTCR with a Q25 quality threshold and the strictest error-elimination algorithm. A nonparametric unseen species model using Euler transformation provided a lower-bound estimate of total TCR beta diversity. Through fastp at Q25 and MiXCR, TCRdb rebuilt clones from the public reads, retaining in-frame beta chains. Each CDR3 protein appears once, grouped with its most common genes and DNA. For this entry, the V and J calls and clone size follow TCRdb and not the study's own pipeline. Present in this sample are around 1,900,000 distinct CDR3 sequences, about two fifths of which were seen just once. The ten most abundant clones make up about 21% of the sample.

To note about this clonotype: The antigen it recognizes is unknown. No per-base quality is available; no much larger clone lies one base away.

This sequence uses TRBV23-1 and TRBJ2-6, with an unclear D gene assignment. TRBV23-1 is given ORF status, its function remaining uncertain. The TCR was taken from a human donor in good health. Sequencing was performed on blood. The nucleotide sequence reads TGCGCCAGCAGTCCTGACCACTCTGGGGCCAACGTCCTGACTTTC. It codes for CASSPDHSGANVLTF.